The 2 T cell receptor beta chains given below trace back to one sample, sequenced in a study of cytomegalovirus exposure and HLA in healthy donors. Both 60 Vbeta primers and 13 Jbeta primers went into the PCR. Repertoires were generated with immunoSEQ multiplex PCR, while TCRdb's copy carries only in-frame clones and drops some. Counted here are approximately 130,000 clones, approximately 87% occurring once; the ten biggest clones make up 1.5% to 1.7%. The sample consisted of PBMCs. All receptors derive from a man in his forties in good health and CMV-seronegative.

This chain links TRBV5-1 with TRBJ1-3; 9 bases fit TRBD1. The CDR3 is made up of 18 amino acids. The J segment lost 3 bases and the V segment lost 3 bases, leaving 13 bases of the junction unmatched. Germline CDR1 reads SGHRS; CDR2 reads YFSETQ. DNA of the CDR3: TGCGCCAGCAGCTCGAAGACCCTACAGGGGGCATATGGAAACACCATATATTTT. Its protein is CASSSKTLQGAYGNTIYF.

The CDR3 protein is CASSPYGSYNEQFF. As DNA, the CDR3 is TGTGCCAGCAGTCCGTACGGGAGCTACAATGAGCAGTTCTTC. The chain is built from TRBV27 and TRBJ2-1, with D tentatively TRBD2 (6 bases). Trimming left V 5 bases short and J 3 bases short, with 11 bases between. Germline CDR1 MNHEY, CDR2 SMNVEV (reference sequence). CDR3 size: 14 residues.